Listed below are T cell receptor beta chains from one sample, sequenced in a study of long-term antiretroviral therapy in people with HIV. Profiled with immunoSEQ multiplex PCR; TCRdb holds only in-frame clones, not every one. The table records about 8,500 clones, 80% to 85% of them present only once. Material: unsorted PBMCs, obtained 0.3 years before starting antiretroviral therapy. These receptors were taken from a man aged 30 to 39 with HIV. The CDR3 runs from the conserved cysteine through the conserved F or W. Fields, in order: V gene, J gene, CDR3 protein.

v_call: TRBV18
j_call: TRBJ1-1
cdr3_aa: CASSPSGGNTEAFF

v_call: TRBV14
j_call: TRBJ2-7
cdr3_aa: CASSQVDGFHEQYF

v_call: TRBV6-6
j_call: TRBJ1-1
cdr3_aa: CASSYGGPEAFF

v_call: TRBV4-3
j_call: TRBJ2-2
cdr3_aa: CASSHLAGGHTGELFF

v_call: TRBV6-6
j_call: TRBJ2-5
cdr3_aa: CASSPMGGRETQYF

v_call: TRBV19
j_call: TRBJ2-1
cdr3_aa: CASSIGALLSNEQFF

v_call: TRBV30
j_call: TRBJ1-5
cdr3_aa: CAWSRDSYNQPQHF

v_call: TRBV28
j_call: TRBJ2-1
cdr3_aa: CASSFFRPETSGAGEQFF

v_call: TRBV5-1
j_call: TRBJ2-7
cdr3_aa: CASSFKSASYEQYF

v_call: TRBV5-1
j_call: TRBJ2-7
cdr3_aa: CASSLAEGAYEQYF

v_call: TRBV11-2
j_call: TRBJ2-7
cdr3_aa: CASSLDQGSEQYF

v_call: TRBV27
j_call: TRBJ1-2
cdr3_aa: CASSSPRTGDGYTF

v_call: TRBV13
j_call: TRBJ1-2
cdr3_aa: CASSLDSNYGYTF

v_call: TRBV7-8
j_call: TRBJ1-2
cdr3_aa: CASSLGTGARGYTF

v_call: TRBV5-1
j_call: TRBJ1-4
cdr3_aa: CASRGGGPTNEKLFF

v_call: TRBV19
j_call: TRBJ1-5
cdr3_aa: CASSISAANQPQHF

v_call: TRBV5-5
j_call: TRBJ2-2
cdr3_aa: CASSAYRGVGELFF

v_call: TRBV4-1
j_call: TRBJ2-2
cdr3_aa: CASSQRGGMEDPGELFF

v_call: TRBV28
j_call: TRBJ1-1
cdr3_aa: CASSASTVMNTEAFF

v_call: TRBV27
j_call: TRBJ1-5
cdr3_aa: CASSFFQGNQPQHF

v_call: TRBV27
j_call: TRBJ2-7
cdr3_aa: CASTDRDRRLGEQYF

v_call: TRBV19
j_call: TRBJ2-2
cdr3_aa: CASSMGSRTGELFF

v_call: TRBV5-6
j_call: TRBJ2-7
cdr3_aa: CASSLGLGEQYF

v_call: TRBV14
j_call: TRBJ1-5
cdr3_aa: CASSLVRGAYSNQPQHF

v_call: TRBV21-1
j_call: TRBJ2-5
cdr3_aa: CASSKYQETQYF

v_call: TRBV7-3
j_call: TRBJ1-1
cdr3_aa: CASSEGGRGEAFF

v_call: TRBV7-9
j_call: TRBJ2-7
cdr3_aa: CASSLETGGSYEQYF

v_call: TRBV9
j_call: TRBJ1-2
cdr3_aa: CASSPPEYYGYTF

v_call: TRBV7-9
j_call: TRBJ2-2
cdr3_aa: CASSASTPPNTGELFF

v_call: TRBV12-1
j_call: TRBJ1-4
cdr3_aa: CASSLRGNDEKLFF

v_call: TRBV6-4
j_call: TRBJ1-5
cdr3_aa: CASSDPWTDGPYNQPQHF

v_call: TRBV6-4
j_call: TRBJ2-2
cdr3_aa: CASSPASTGELFF

v_call: TRBV18
j_call: TRBJ2-7
cdr3_aa: CASSPTTGVYEQYF